Following are 28 T cell receptor beta chains from one sample sequenced in a study of Ad26.COV2.S vaccination and SARS-CoV-2 variants. Assay: immunoSEQ multiplex PCR; the TCRdb copy retains only in-frame clones and omits some. The sample holds about 400,000 clones, approximately 90% seen once. As to treatment: about 20 received Ad26.COV2.S at low or high dose, single or two shots; about 5 received placebo; per-sample allocation not given. All samples were drawn on day 63, counting from the first vaccine or placebo injection. The sample here was peripheral blood, taken in a trial of Ad26.COV2.S vaccine versus placebo. These receptor sequences come from a person between 18 and 59 years old who received the Ad26.COV2.S COVID-19 vaccine or a placebo.

The chain links TRBV5-1 to TRBJ1-2, with 8 bases aligning to TRBD1. The germline CDR1 and CDR2 sequences are SGHRS and YFSETQ. J gave up 9 bases and V 0 bases, and 4 bases lay outside the gene matches. This CDR3 spans 13 amino acids. The CDR3 nucleotides read TGCGCCAGCAGCTTGGGGCAGGGGGCAAGCTACACCTTC. Encoded protein: CASSLGQGASYTF.

The chain has TRBV24-1 and TRBJ1-5; weak D call: TRBD1 (6 bases). The CDR3 contains 14 residues. Germline CDR1 KGHDR, CDR2 SFDVKD. Trimming removed 1 base from V and 7 bases from J, with 10 bases in between. The CDR3 protein is CATSDFRGGQPQHF. The CDR3 DNA reads as TGTGCCACCAGTGATTTCAGGGGTGGGCAGCCCCAGCATTTT.

Here the CDR3 DNA reads TGCGCCAGCAGTGAGTTGGTAGGAAATGAGCAGTTCTTC. Translating it yields CASSELVGNEQFF. This sequence joins TRBV10-1 and TRBJ2-1, with no clear D. Germline V gene sequence: CDR1 WNHNN, CDR2 SYGVQD (reference sequence). The CDR3 is made up of 13 amino acids. V shed 1 base and J shed 7 bases, with 8 bases lying between them.

The chain combines TRBV19 with TRBJ2-7, with D perhaps TRBD2 (6 bases). Germline V gene lookup returns CDR1 LNHDA and CDR2 SQIVND (reference sequence). CDR3 size: 16 residues. The ends were cut back, 3 bases at V and 3 bases at J, with 18 bases in the middle. In DNA, the CDR3 is TGTGCCAGTAGTATTGGAGGGCGACAAAGGGGCTACGAGCAGTACTTC. Its translation: CASSIGGRQRGYEQYF.

The V call is TRBV9, the J call TRBJ2-5; D possibly corresponds to TRBD2 (5 bases). The CDR3 covers 14 residues. Between the trimmed V and J ends, which lost 0 bases and 4 bases, there was a span of 10 bases. The germline V gene encodes CDR1 SGDLS and CDR2 YYNGEE. This chain's CDR3 is CASSVGRPPETQYF. CDR3 nucleotides: TGTGCCAGCAGCGTAGGGAGGCCACCAGAGACCCAGTACTTC.

This chain links TRBV7-6 with TRBJ1-2; D is ambiguous. V lost 1 base, J lost 2 bases, and 11 bases lay in between. This CDR3 spans 15 amino acids. CDR1 is SGHVS, CDR2 FNYEAQ, per germline. The CDR3 protein is CASSLEAGPNYGYTF. The CDR3 DNA reads as TGTGCCAGCAGCTTAGAGGCAGGACCGAACTATGGCTACACCTTC.

This chain's CDR3 is CASSYGRMHSGNTIYF. The DNA of the CDR3 is TGTGCCAGCAGTTACGGCCGAATGCACTCTGGAAACACCATATATTTT. The chain combines TRBV6-5 with TRBJ1-3; D remains unclear. Germline V lookup: CDR1 MNHEY, CDR2 SVGAGI. V was pared by 2 bases and J by 0 bases, with 11 bases between. This CDR3 is 16 amino acids long.

The chain joins TRBV7-8 to TRBJ2-2; TRBD2 matches 7 bases. The V and J ends lost 5 bases and 5 bases, in that order; junction bases with no gene match: 8. Germline CDR1 SGHVS, CDR2 FQNEAQ. The length of the CDR3 is 15 residues. CDR3 DNA sequence: TGTGCCAGCAGCCCCGGACTAGTCGGGACCGGGGAGCTGTTTTTT. This translates into CASSPGLVGTGELFF.

V gene TRBV20-1 combines with J gene TRBJ2-5, with 7 positions matching TRBD1. The J segment lost 5 bases and the V segment lost 3 bases, leaving 9 bases of the junction unmatched. Germline V gene data show CDR1 as DFQATT and CDR2 as SNEGSKA (reference sequence). This CDR3 contains 14 residues. Here the CDR3 DNA reads TGCAGTGCTAGTAGGCGGGCAGGGGGTGAGACCCAGTACTTC. It encodes CSASRRAGGETQYF.

The J gene is TRBJ1-1, the V gene TRBV6-5, with 7 bases lining up with TRBD1. The germline V gene encodes CDR1 MNHEY and CDR2 SVGAGI. This CDR3 is 13 amino acids long. Trimming took 7 bases from V and 4 from J; bases not matched to a gene: 6. The CDR3 loop reads CASNLQGSTEAFF. CDR3 nucleotide sequence: TGTGCCAGCAATTTACAGGGGAGCACTGAAGCTTTCTTT.

The rearrangement links TRBV3-1 (or the pseudogene TRBV3-2) to TRBJ2-1, with 7 positions matching TRBD1. The germline V gene has CDR1 LGHDT and CDR2 YNNKEL (reference sequence). This CDR3 has 17 amino acids. The junction had 12 bases not matched to a gene; V was cut back by 0 bases and J by 7 bases. The CDR3 is CASSQESRQGSGNEQFF. The CDR3 DNA reads as TGTGCCAGCAGCCAAGAATCCCGACAGGGTTCTGGGAATGAGCAGTTCTTC.

The chain employs TRBV4-3 and TRBJ2-3; TRBD1 matches at 8 bases. CDR1 LGHNA and CDR2 YSLEER come from the germline V gene. The V segment lost 0 bases and the J segment 4 bases; nucleotides outside the gene matches: 3. The CDR3 covers 15 residues. This CDR3 reads CASSQDRGLADTQYF. DNA of the CDR3: TGCGCCAGCAGCCAAGACAGGGGGCTGGCAGATACGCAGTATTTT.

The chain uses TRBV4-1 and TRBJ1-2; perhaps TRBD1 as D (5 bases). This CDR3 is built from 15 residues. V shed 0 bases and J shed 4 bases, with 12 bases lying between them. The germline V gene encodes CDR1 MGHRA and CDR2 YSYEKL. The CDR3 sequence: CASSQEGRGVYGYTF. DNA for the CDR3: TGCGCCAGCAGCCAAGAAGGACGAGGGGTCTATGGCTACACCTTC.

This rearrangement joins TRBV9 to TRBJ1-6, with D unclear. Germline CDR1 reads SGDLS; CDR2 reads YYNGEE. CDR3 length: 12 amino acids. Trimming took off 0 bases at V and 9 bases at J, with 4 bases between the two ends. The CDR3 region is CASSVDVSPLHF. CDR3 nucleotides: TGTGCCAGCAGCGTAGACGTTTCACCCCTCCACTTT.

The rearrangement joins TRBV7-9 to TRBJ2-3, with D perhaps TRBD1 (7 bases). Trimming removed 1 base at V and 9 bases at J, with 20 bases between. Germline CDR1 and CDR2: SEHNR and FQNEAQ (reference sequence). The CDR3 loop spans 16 amino acids. CDR3 sequence (DNA): TGTGCCAGCAGCTTAGGTACTACCCTCAGGGGGGACACGCAGTATTTT. Translated, it gives CASSLGTTLRGDTQYF. Full variable domain (remainder filled in from reference TRBV7-9 and TRBJ2-3): DTGVSQNPRHKITKRGQNVTFRCDPISEHNRLYWYRQTLGQGPEFLTYFQNEAQLEKSRLLSDRFSAERPKGSFSTLEIQRTEQGDSAMYLCASSLGTTLRGDTQYFGPGTRLTVL.

This clone has a count of ten or more. The chain is built from TRBV3-1 (or the pseudogene TRBV3-2) and TRBJ2-7; D may match TRBD1 or TRBD2 (5 bases each). The V end was cut by 0 bases, the J end by 3 bases, with 15 bases between. From germline, CDR1 is LGHDT and CDR2 YNNKEL (reference sequence). CDR3 size: 16 residues. CDR3 region: CASSQERQGPFYEQYF. CDR3 nucleotide sequence: TGTGCCAGCAGCCAAGAACGCCAGGGACCATTCTACGAGCAGTACTTC.

The J gene is TRBJ1-6, the V gene TRBV6-2 or TRBV6-3; D remains unclear. The CDR3 totals 16 residues. Germline V gives CDR1 MNHEY, CDR2 SVGEGT. V shed 2 bases and J shed 6 bases, with 14 bases lying between them. CDR3 in amino acids: CASSYRGRGSNSPLHF. The CDR3 DNA reads as TGTGCCAGCAGTTACCGGGGTCGGGGTTCTAATTCACCCCTCCACTTT.

This chain links TRBV25-1 with TRBJ1-4, with D unresolved. V was pared by 2 bases and J by 8 bases, with 12 bases between. This CDR3 region has 14 residues. Germline V gene data show CDR1 as MGHDK and CDR2 as SYGVNS. The chain's CDR3 is CASSERPSGEKLFF. The CDR3 nucleotides read TGTGCCAGCAGTGAAAGGCCCTCGGGGGAAAAACTGTTTTTT.

The gene calls are TRBV28 and TRBJ1-5; 7 nucleotides match TRBD1. Germline lookup yields CDR1 MDHEN and CDR2 SYDVKM. V was clipped by 4 bases and J by 3 bases; unmatched bases: 3. This CDR3 has 14 amino acids. CDR3 amino acids: CASSWDRSNQPQHF. DNA of the CDR3: TGTGCCAGCAGTTGGGACAGATCCAATCAGCCCCAGCATTTT. Combining the CDR3 with reference TRBV28 and TRBJ1-5 gives the whole variable domain DVKVTQSSRYLVKRTGEKVFLECVQDMDHENMFWYRQDPGLGLRLIYFSYDVKMKEKGDIPEGYSVSREKKERFSLILESASTNQTSMYLCASSWDRSNQPQHFGDGTRLSIL.

The V call is TRBV19, the J call TRBJ2-7; TRBD1 aligns across 8 bases. From germline, CDR1 is LNHDA and CDR2 SQIVND (reference sequence). The CDR3 has 12 residues. Trimming removed 8 bases from V and 7 bases from J; junction bases left unmatched: 7. CDR3 coding DNA: TGTGCCAGTGCGCAGGGGGCTCGGGAGCAGTACTTC. Residues: CASAQGAREQYF.

The rearrangement joins TRBV7-2 to TRBJ2-1, with 8 bases aligning to TRBD1. This CDR3 spans 14 amino acids. The ends lost 8 bases at V and 5 bases at J; junction bases unmatched: 8. The germline V gene encodes CDR1 SGHTA and CDR2 FQGNSA. The CDR3 here is CASRQGSLNNEQFF. The CDR3 nucleotides are TGTGCCAGCCGACAGGGGTCCCTCAACAATGAGCAGTTCTTC.

This sequence joins TRBV4-1 and TRBJ1-1; 7 positions match TRBD1. The CDR3 runs to 15 residues. V lost 3 bases and J lost 7; bases outside the gene matches: 11. Germline loops: CDR1 MGHRA, CDR2 YSYEKL. The CDR3 sequence: CASSQDDREELEAFF. The CDR3 DNA is TGCGCCAGCAGCCAGGACGACAGGGAAGAACTTGAAGCTTTCTTT.

The rearrangement joins TRBV7-9 to TRBJ2-2; TRBD2 agrees at 10 bases. The germline gives CDR1 SEHNR, CDR2 FQNEAQ (reference sequence). V shed 4 bases and J 6 bases; nucleotides not matched to a gene: 5. The CDR3 is 15 amino acids. In nucleotides, the CDR3 is TGTGCCAGCAGCTCCACTAGCGGGGAGGCCGGGGAGCTGTTTTTT. It is translated as CASSSTSGEAGELFF.

The CDR3 nucleotides read TGTGCCAGCTCACACCCCGGGCCCGTTAAGTACGAGCAGTACTTC. Residues: CASSHPGPVKYEQYF. The chain carries TRBV18 and TRBJ2-7; no clear D gene. Germline values: CDR1 KGHSH, CDR2 LQKENI. The CDR3 runs to 15 residues. V lost 4 bases and J lost 4, with 17 bases in between.

The genes are TRBV5-6 and TRBJ2-3; possibly TRBD1 or TRBD2 for D (5 bases each). The V gene's germline CDR1 is SGHDT and CDR2 YYEEEE. The CDR3 totals 17 residues. V lost 4 bases to trimming and J lost 1 base, with 19 bases between them. CDR3 DNA: TGTGCCAGCAGCCCCGCTGCAGGGACCCCCCGCACAGATACGCAGTATTTT. Protein product: CASSPAAGTPRTDTQYF.

This clone has only one observation. This same CDR3 is encoded by further DNA sequences in the sample. In DNA, the CDR3 is TGTGCCAGCAGCTTAGGCTTGGGGAATCAGCCCCAGCATTTT. This gives the protein CASSLGLGNQPQHF. V is TRBV5-5 and J is TRBJ1-5, with D unclear. CDR1 is SGHKS, CDR2 YYEKEE, per germline (reference sequence). V was shortened by 2 bases and J by 4 bases, with 10 bases between the two germline ends. CDR3 length: 14 amino acids.

This clone was detected only once. V and J are TRBV18 and TRBJ2-1; 7 nucleotides agree with TRBD1. CDR1 KGHSH and CDR2 LQKENI come from the germline V gene. This CDR3 contains 15 residues. Germline trimming cut 4 bases from V and 4 bases from J; bases unmatched to any gene: 7. In DNA form, the CDR3 reads TGTGCCAGCTCACAACCGGGACAGCCGTACAATGAGCAGTTCTTC. Residues: CASSQPGQPYNEQFF.

The chain joins TRBV6-2 or TRBV6-3 to TRBJ2-5, with D perhaps matching TRBD1 or TRBD2 (5 bases each). Germline loops: CDR1 MNHEY, CDR2 SVGEGT. The CDR3 consists of 13 residues. V was pared by 2 bases and J by 14 bases, with 18 bases between. The CDR3 reads CASSYDLRGDYYF. DNA of the CDR3: TGTGCCAGCAGTTACGATCTGAGAGGGGATTACTACTTC.